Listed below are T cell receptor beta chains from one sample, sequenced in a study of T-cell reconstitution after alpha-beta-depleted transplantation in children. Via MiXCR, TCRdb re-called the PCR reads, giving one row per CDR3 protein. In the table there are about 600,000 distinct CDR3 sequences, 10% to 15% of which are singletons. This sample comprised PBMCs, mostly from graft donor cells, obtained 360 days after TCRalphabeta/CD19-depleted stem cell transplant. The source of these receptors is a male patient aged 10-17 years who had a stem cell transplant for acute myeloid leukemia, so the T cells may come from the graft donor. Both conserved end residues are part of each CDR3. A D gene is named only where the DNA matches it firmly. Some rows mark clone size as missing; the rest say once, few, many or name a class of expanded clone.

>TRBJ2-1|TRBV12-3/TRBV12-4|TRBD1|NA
CASSLGQGAEQFF
TGTGCCAGCAGTTTAGGACAGGGGGCTGAGCAGTTCTTC
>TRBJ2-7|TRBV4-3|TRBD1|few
CASSQFTGTDPYEQYF
TGCGCCAGCAGCCAATTTACCGGGACAGACCCCTACGAGCAGTACTTC
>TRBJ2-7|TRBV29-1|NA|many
CSVETWTVASYEQYF
TGCAGCGTCGAGACCTGGACAGTTGCATCCTACGAGCAGTACTTC
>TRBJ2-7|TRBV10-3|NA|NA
CAISGLDEQYF
TGTGCCATCAGTGGACTTGATGAGCAGTACTTC
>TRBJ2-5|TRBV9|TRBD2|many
CASSAGLAGGETQYF
TGTGCCAGCAGCGCCGGACTAGCGGGAGGAGAGACCCAGTACTTC
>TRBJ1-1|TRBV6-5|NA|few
CASSYPGRGEAFF
TGTGCCAGCAGTTACCCGGGGAGGGGTGAAGCTTTCTTT
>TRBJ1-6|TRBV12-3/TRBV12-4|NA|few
CASSRDSSSYNSPLHF
TGTGCCAGCAGCCGGGACTCGAGCTCCTATAATTCACCCCTCCACTTT
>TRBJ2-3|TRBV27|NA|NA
CASIDDFGTGLASTDTQYF
TGTGCCAGCATTGACGACTTCGGAACAGGGCTAGCTAGCACAGATACGCAGTATTTT
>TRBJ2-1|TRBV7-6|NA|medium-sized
CASSLAPLATKNEQFF
TGTGCCAGCAGCTTAGCGCCCCTAGCAACTAAGAATGAGCAGTTCTTC
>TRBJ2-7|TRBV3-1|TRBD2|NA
CASSQTSGKYEQYF
TGTGCCAGCAGCCAGACGAGCGGGAAGTACGAGCAGTACTTC
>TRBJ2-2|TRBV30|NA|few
CAYRREGLLNTGELFF
TGTGCCTACCGACGAGAGGGCCTCTTAAACACCGGGGAGCTGTTTTTT
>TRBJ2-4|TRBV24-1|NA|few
CATSDSNPQDVAKNIQYF
TGTGCCACCAGTGATTCAAACCCCCAAGACGTAGCCAAAAACATTCAGTACTTC
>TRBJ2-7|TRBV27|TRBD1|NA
CASSHDRAVEQYF
TGTGCCAGCAGTCACGACAGGGCGGTCGAGCAGTACTTC
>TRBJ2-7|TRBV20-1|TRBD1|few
CSALTGTGDYEQYF
TGCAGTGCCCTAACCGGGACAGGGGACTACGAGCAGTACTTC
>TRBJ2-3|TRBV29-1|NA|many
CSVERASYTDTQYF
TGCAGCGTTGAAAGAGCGAGTTACACAGATACGCAGTATTTT
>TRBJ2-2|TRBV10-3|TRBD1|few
CAISGSRQGAGTGELFF
TGTGCCATCAGTGGGTCTCGACAGGGGGCTGGCACCGGGGAGCTGTTTTTT
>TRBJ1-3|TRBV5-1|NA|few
CASSWVPGRISGNTIYF
TGCGCCAGCAGCTGGGTCCCGGGACGTATCTCTGGAAACACCATATATTTT
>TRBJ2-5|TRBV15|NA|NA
CATSRGWAGETQYF
TGTGCCACCAGCAGAGGTTGGGCCGGAGAGACCCAGTACTTC
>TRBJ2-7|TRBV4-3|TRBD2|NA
CASSQDVAGESYEQYF
TGCGCCAGCAGCCAAGATGTAGCGGGAGAGTCCTACGAGCAGTACTTC
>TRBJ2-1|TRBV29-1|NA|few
CSVEVPSYNEQFF
TGCAGCGTTGAGGTCCCCTCCTACAATGAGCAGTTCTTC
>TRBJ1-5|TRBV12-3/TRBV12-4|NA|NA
CASSPLMTGSNQPQHF
TGTGCCAGCAGTCCTCTGATGACAGGCTCAAATCAGCCCCAGCATTTT
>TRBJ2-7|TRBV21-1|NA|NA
CASSKARDCEQYF
TGTGCCAGCAGCAAAGCCAGGGATTGCGAGCAGTACTTC
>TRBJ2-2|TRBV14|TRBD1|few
CASSQVLKTGPGELFF
TGTGCCAGCAGCCAAGTCTTGAAGACAGGGCCCGGGGAGCTGTTTTTT
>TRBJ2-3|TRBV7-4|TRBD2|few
CASSLWRGNTDTQYF
TGTGCCAGCAGCTTGTGGCGGGGGAACACAGATACGCAGTATTTT
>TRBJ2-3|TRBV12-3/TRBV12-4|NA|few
CASRPTRATDTQYF
TGTGCCAGCAGGCCTACGAGGGCGACAGATACGCAGTATTTT
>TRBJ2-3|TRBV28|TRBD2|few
CASRRLAGGVADTQYF
TGTGCCAGCAGACGACTAGCGGGAGGGGTAGCAGATACGCAGTATTTT
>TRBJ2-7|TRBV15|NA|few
CATSRDRSEDEQYF
TGTGCCACCAGCAGAGATAGGAGTGAGGACGAGCAGTACTTC
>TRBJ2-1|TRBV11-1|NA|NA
CASSRTGHLKVRSYNEQFF
TGTGCCAGCAGCCGAACGGGACACCTTAAGGTGCGCTCCTACAATGAGCAGTTCTTC
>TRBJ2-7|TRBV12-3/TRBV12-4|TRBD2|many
CASSRERERREQYF
TGTGCCAGCAGCCGTGAGCGGGAGCGGCGAGAGCAGTACTTC
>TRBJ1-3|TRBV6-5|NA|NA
CASSYGGPSGNTIYF
TGTGCCAGCAGTTACGGTGGGCCCTCTGGAAACACCATATATTTT
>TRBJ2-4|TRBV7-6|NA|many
CASSLGEAAKNIQYF
TGTGCCAGCAGCTTAGGAGAAGCAGCCAAAAACATTCAGTACTTC
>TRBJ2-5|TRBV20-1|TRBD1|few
CSANYGTGGSEETQYF
TGCAGTGCTAACTATGGGACAGGGGGCTCTGAAGAGACCCAGTACTTC
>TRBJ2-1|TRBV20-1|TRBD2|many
CSARTLVAGGGSYNEQFF
TGCAGTGCTAGGACTCTCGTGGCGGGAGGGGGGTCCTACAATGAGCAGTTCTTC
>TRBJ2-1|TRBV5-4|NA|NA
CASSLQLYNEQFF
TGTGCCAGCAGCTTACAACTTTACAATGAGCAGTTCTTC
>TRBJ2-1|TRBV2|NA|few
CASSESGARWNNEQFF
TGTGCCAGCAGTGAATCGGGGGCCCGATGGAACAATGAGCAGTTCTTC
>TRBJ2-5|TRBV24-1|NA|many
CATSDFRTPQETQYF
TGTGCCACCAGTGATTTCCGGACACCCCAAGAGACCCAGTACTTC
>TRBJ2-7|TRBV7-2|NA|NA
CASSTRGRGYEQYF
TGTGCCAGCAGCACAAGGGGAAGGGGCTACGAGCAGTACTTC
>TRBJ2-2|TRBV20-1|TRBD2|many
CSARGTTNTGELFF
TGCAGTGCTAGGGGGACTACTAACACCGGGGAGCTGTTTTTT
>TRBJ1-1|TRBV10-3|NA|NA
CAISTGALNTEAFF
TGTGCCATCAGTACGGGGGCCTTGAACACTGAAGCTTTCTTT
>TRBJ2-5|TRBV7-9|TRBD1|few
CASSEEGQGQETQYF
TGTGCCAGCAGCGAAGAAGGACAGGGTCAAGAGACCCAGTACTTC
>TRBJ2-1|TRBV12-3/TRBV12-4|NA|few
CASTLRNEQFF
TGTGCCAGCACCCTCAGAAATGAGCAGTTCTTC
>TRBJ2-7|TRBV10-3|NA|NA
CAISRRGEQYF
TGTGCCATCAGTCGGAGGGGCGAGCAGTACTTC
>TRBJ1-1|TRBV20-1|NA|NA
CSASLRANTEAFF
TGCAGTGCTAGTCTCCGGGCGAACACTGAAGCTTTCTTT
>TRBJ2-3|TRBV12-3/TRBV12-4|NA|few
CASSLEAWEQDTQYF
TGTGCCAGCAGTTTAGAGGCTTGGGAACAAGATACGCAGTATTTT
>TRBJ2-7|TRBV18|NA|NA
CASSARTAQSYEQYF
TGTGCCAGCTCCGCTAGGACTGCACAGTCCTACGAGCAGTACTTC
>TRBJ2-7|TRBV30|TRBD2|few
CAWSGTSPYEQYF
TGTGCCTGGAGTGGGACTAGCCCCTACGAGCAGTACTTC
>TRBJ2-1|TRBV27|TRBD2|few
CAFSLSGTSGRVDNEQFF
TGTGCCTTCAGTTTATCCGGGACTAGCGGGAGAGTCGACAATGAGCAGTTCTTC